The 19 T cell receptor beta chains below come from one sample, sequenced in a study of identical twins. TCRdb reprocessed the 5' RACE reads via MiXCR and lists one record per CDR3 protein. The sample holds approximately 220,000 distinct CDR3 sequences; around 8% are singletons and the top ten take less than 2%. Another study also made use of these data, one on yellow fever vaccine responses in identical twins.

The sequenced sample consisted of memory (CD45RO+) T cells sorted from blood. These receptors originate from a woman aged 18-29 years in good health.

This clonotype was observed a few times. This sequence joins TRBV6-1 and TRBJ1-1; weak D call: TRBD1 (5 bases). The germline gives CDR1 MNHNS, CDR2 SASEGT. The CDR3 covers 14 residues. V was trimmed by 5 bases and J by 1 base, leaving 11 bases between them. The CDR3 DNA is TGTGCCAGCAGTCTGGGACGTTCGAACACTGAAGCTTTCTTT. This sequence encodes CASSLGRSNTEAFF.

This clonotype showed up many times. This chain links TRBV28 with TRBJ1-5; TRBD1 aligns across 12 bases. Unmatched junction bases numbered 5, after V lost 2 bases and J lost 0 bases. CDR1 is MDHEN, CDR2 SYDVKM, per germline. This CDR3 has 18 amino acids. In DNA, the CDR3 is TGTGCCAGCAGTTTAGGGACAGGGGGCCCCGTTAGCAATCAGCCCCAGCATTTT. Translating it yields CASSLGTGGPVSNQPQHF.

This clonotype was detected many times. V is TRBV29-1 and J is TRBJ2-5; D is ambiguous. The CDR3 runs to 13 residues. Trimming left V 4 bases short and J 0 bases short, with 9 bases between. Germline V gene data show CDR1 as SQVTM and CDR2 as ANQGSEA. The CDR3 sequence: CSVGGPYQETQYF. The CDR3 coding sequence is TGCAGCGTTGGAGGCCCGTACCAAGAGACCCAGTACTTC.

With regard to this clonotype: A read error may be the cause here, since a much bigger clone is one base away. CDR3 sequence: CGVGQGQSYEQYF. The CDR3 nucleotides are TGCGGCGTTGGACAGGGTCAGTCCTACGAGCAGTACTTC. The chain couples TRBV29-1 to TRBJ2-7; 8 positions agree with TRBD1. The CDR3 sequence is 13 residues long. CDR1 SQVTM and CDR2 ANQGSEA come from the germline V gene.

V usage is TRBV28 and J usage is TRBJ1-4; 7 nucleotides agree with TRBD1. With V trimmed by 5 bases and J by 5 bases, 8 bases remained unmatched. CDR3 length equals 15 residues. From germline, CDR1 is MDHEN and CDR2 SYDVKM. The DNA of the CDR3 is TGTGCCAGCAGTACGGCGACAGGGAGAAATGAAAAACTGTTTTTT. Its translation: CASSTATGRNEKLFF.

The chain links TRBV29-1 to TRBJ2-2; D is uncertain. Trimming cost V 6 bases and J 5 bases, with 13 bases left between them. Germline lookup yields CDR1 SQVTM and CDR2 ANQGSEA. The CDR3 runs 13 residues. The CDR3 coding sequence is TGCAGCGTGGTAAAGGTGGGAACCGGGGAGCTGTTTTTT. This sequence encodes CSVVKVGTGELFF.

This clonotype appeared many times. This chain connects TRBV12-3 or TRBV12-4 to TRBJ2-2; 8 positions agree with TRBD1. This CDR3 has 14 residues. The ends lost 6 bases at V and 0 bases at J; junction bases unmatched: 0. As DNA, the CDR3 is TGTGCCAGCAGACAGGGGGCGAACACCGGGGAGCTGTTTTTT. Amino acids: CASRQGANTGELFF.

This clonotype has at least ten counts. This chain connects TRBV12-3 or TRBV12-4 to TRBJ1-5; D is unclear. This CDR3 region has 14 residues. Trimming took off 4 bases at V and 0 bases at J, with 7 bases between the two ends. The CDR3 region is CASSSDYSNQPQHF. Here the CDR3 DNA reads TGTGCCAGCAGTTCGGATTATAGCAATCAGCCCCAGCATTTT.

This clonotype occurred a few times. This CDR3 is CSSPRVQETQYF. CDR3 nucleotides: TGCAGTTCCCCGAGGGTCCAAGAGACCCAGTACTTC. This chain joins TRBV20-1 and TRBJ2-5, with D possibly matching TRBD2 (5 bases). The V and J ends lost 8 bases and 1 base respectively, with 11 bases between them. This CDR3 contains 12 residues. The germline gives CDR1 DFQATT, CDR2 SNEGSKA (reference sequence).

This clonotype was counted ten times or more. The chain couples TRBV15 to TRBJ1-6; D is possibly TRBD1 (5 bases). The germline V and J ends were trimmed by 3 bases and 11 bases, with 26 bases remaining between them. CDR1 and CDR2 from the germline V gene are LNHNV and YYDKDF (reference sequence). The CDR3 loop spans 18 amino acids. CDR3: CATSSQIPTGRRVTPLHF. The DNA of the CDR3 is TGTGCCACCAGCAGTCAAATTCCAACGGGACGTCGCGTGACACCCCTCCACTTT.

This clonotype was recorded many times. V usage is TRBV20-1 and J usage is TRBJ2-1; D perhaps matches TRBD2 (6 bases). V lost 4 bases, J lost 4 bases, and 17 bases lay in between. The CDR3 is made up of 15 amino acids. CDR1 and CDR2 from the germline V gene are DFQATT and SNEGSKA (reference sequence). The CDR3 nucleotides read TGCAGTGCTACCCGGGGTAGCGGACTGTACAATGAGCAGTTCTTC. Translated: CSATRGSGLYNEQFF.

This clonotype was seen many times. V usage is TRBV11-2 and J usage is TRBJ2-5; 9 nucleotides align to TRBD2. The CDR3 loop spans 16 amino acids. Germline lookup yields CDR1 SGHAT and CDR2 FQNNGV. Trimming took 1 base from V and 1 from J; bases not matched to a gene: 4. The CDR3 protein is CASSLVLAGLQETQYF. The CDR3 DNA reads TGTGCCAGCAGCTTAGTACTAGCGGGCCTCCAAGAGACCCAGTACTTC.

V usage is TRBV7-9 and J usage is TRBJ1-4, with a possible D match to TRBD1 (5 bases). The CDR3 contains 14 residues. Between the trimmed V and J ends, which lost 0 bases and 7 bases, there was a span of 9 bases. Germline-derived CDR1 and CDR2 are SEHNR and FQNEAQ (reference sequence). CDR3 nucleotides: TGTGCCAGCAGCTTAGCGTCCGGGGGTGAAAAACTGTTTTTT. Protein sequence: CASSLASGGEKLFF. Full variable domain (outside the CDR3, taken from reference TRBV7-9 and TRBJ1-4): DTGVSQNPRHKITKRGQNVTFRCDPISEHNRLYWYRQTLGQGPEFLTYFQNEAQLEKSRLLSDRFSAERPKGSFSTLEIQRTEQGDSAMYLCASSLASGGEKLFFGSGTQLSVL.

This clonotype was observed a handful of times. This chain connects TRBV29-1 to TRBJ2-7; possibly TRBD2 for D (5 bases). The CDR3 has 13 amino acids. Germline lookup yields CDR1 SQVTM and CDR2 ANQGSEA. The V end lost 4 bases, the J end lost 0 bases, and 10 bases lay between the germline ends. CDR3 in amino acids: CSVVRSGSYEQYF. CDR3 DNA: TGCAGCGTTGTCCGCAGCGGCTCCTACGAGCAGTACTTC.

In this sample, this clonotype turned up a few times. The chain carries TRBV3-1 and TRBJ2-1, with D perhaps given as TRBD1 or TRBD2 (5 bases each). CDR3 length: 15 amino acids. Germline CDR1 reads LGHDT; CDR2 reads YNNKEL (reference sequence). Trimming took off 0 bases at V and 8 bases at J, with 14 bases between the two ends. The CDR3 spells CASSQDLGLGDEQFF. Written as DNA, the CDR3 is TGTGCCAGCAGCCAAGATCTCGGCTTGGGGGATGAGCAGTTCTTC.

The chain carries TRBV20-1 and TRBJ2-1; possible D gene TRBD2, 7 bases. The germline V gene encodes CDR1 DFQATT and CDR2 SNEGSKA (reference sequence). Trimming stripped 0 bases from V and 4 bases from J, with 16 bases between. CDR3 size: 16 residues. The CDR3 reads CSARDLGGGVYNEQFF. The CDR3 DNA follows: TGCAGTGCTAGAGATCTAGGGGGGGGGGTTTACAATGAGCAGTTCTTC.

This clonotype was observed at least ten times. The chain joins TRBV25-1 to TRBJ1-1, with a tentative D call TRBD1 (5 bases). The length of the CDR3 is 13 residues. Germline-derived CDR1 and CDR2 are MGHDK and SYGVNS. Trimming left V 6 bases short and J 10 bases short, with 18 bases between. CDR3 DNA: TGTGCCAGCAGACCTCAAATCCAGGGTGGAGCTTTCTTT. Translation gives CASRPQIQGGAFF.

At least ten counts were recorded for this clonotype. The V gene is TRBV20-1, the J gene TRBJ2-3, with D perhaps assigned TRBD1 or TRBD2 (6 bases each). CDR1 is DFQATT and CDR2 is SNEGSKA in the germline V gene (reference sequence). CDR3 length: 16 amino acids. Trimming removed 1 base at V and 3 bases at J, with 17 bases between. The CDR3 nucleotides are TGCAGTGCTAGAGCCCCTGTCCTAGGGGGGACAGATACGCAGTATTTT. Translation gives CSARAPVLGGTDTQYF.

Ten or more counts support this clonotype. The chain uses TRBV18 and TRBJ2-1, with 8 positions matching TRBD2. The CDR3 has 15 amino acids. Germline V gene data show CDR1 as KGHSH and CDR2 as LQKENI. J was trimmed by 4 bases and V by 0 bases; bases with no gene match: 2. The CDR3 protein is CASSPPSGVYNEQFF. In DNA form, the CDR3 reads TGTGCCAGCTCACCACCTAGCGGGGTATACAATGAGCAGTTCTTC.